This T cell receptor beta chain was identified during a study of T-cell reconstitution after alpha-beta-depleted transplantation in children. General study points: Some patients showed high day-60 TCRbeta diversity, which derived from surviving recipient T cells and thymic progenitors. The authors attributed T-cell counts and diversity one year after transplant mostly to newly produced T cells.

CDR1 is MNHNS and CDR2 is SASEGT in the germline V gene. CDR3 length equals 14 residues. V was shortened by 0 bases and J by 0 bases, with 3 bases between the two germline ends. Unique molecular identifiers were incorporated during preparation of the TCRbeta library. Using its own MiXCR run on the PCR reads, TCRdb lists one record per CDR3 protein. Among about 300,000 distinct CDR3 sequences, roughly 7.8% were seen once, and the ten largest hold approximately 9.6%. The sample holds a few counts of this clonotype. Its antigen remains unknown. Material: peripheral blood, obtained 360 days after TCRalphabeta/CD19-depleted stem cell transplant. This receptor was obtained from a female patient aged 2-9 years who had a stem cell transplant for Fanconi anemia, so the T cells may come from the graft donor. The chain links TRBV6-1 to TRBJ1-5; D is unclear. CDR3 sequence reads: CASSEANSNQPQHF. Here the CDR3 DNA reads TGTGCCAGCAGTGAAGCCAATAGCAATCAGCCCCAGCATTTT.